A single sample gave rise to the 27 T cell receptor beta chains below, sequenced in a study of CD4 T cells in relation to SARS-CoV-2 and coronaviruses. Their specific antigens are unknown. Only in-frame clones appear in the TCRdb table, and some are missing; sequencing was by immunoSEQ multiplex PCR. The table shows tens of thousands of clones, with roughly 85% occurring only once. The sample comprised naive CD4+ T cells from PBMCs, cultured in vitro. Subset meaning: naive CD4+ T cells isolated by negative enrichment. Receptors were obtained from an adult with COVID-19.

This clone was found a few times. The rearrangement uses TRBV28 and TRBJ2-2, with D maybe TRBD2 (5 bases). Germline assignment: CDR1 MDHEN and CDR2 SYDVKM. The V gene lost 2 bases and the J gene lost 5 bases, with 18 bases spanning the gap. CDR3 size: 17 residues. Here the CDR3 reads CASSLRVARYGTGELFF. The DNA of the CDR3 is TGTGCCAGCAGTTTAAGGGTAGCGAGGTATGGGACCGGGGAGCTGTTTTTT.

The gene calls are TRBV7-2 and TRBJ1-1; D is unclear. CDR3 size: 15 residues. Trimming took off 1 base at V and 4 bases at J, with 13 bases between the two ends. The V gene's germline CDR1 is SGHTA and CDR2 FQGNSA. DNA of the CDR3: TGTGCCAGCAGCTTAGGTAATACAAGAACCACTGAAGCTTTCTTT. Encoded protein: CASSLGNTRTTEAFF.

For the CDR3, the DNA is TGTGCCAGCAGGCGAGGGGGAACTAATGAAAAACTGTTTTTT. It codes for CASRRGGTNEKLFF. The chain joins TRBV6-5 to TRBJ1-4; possible D gene TRBD1, 6 bases. CDR1 and CDR2 (germline): MNHEY, SVGAGI. The CDR3 is made up of 14 amino acids. Trimming stripped 6 bases from V and 1 base from J, with 9 bases between.

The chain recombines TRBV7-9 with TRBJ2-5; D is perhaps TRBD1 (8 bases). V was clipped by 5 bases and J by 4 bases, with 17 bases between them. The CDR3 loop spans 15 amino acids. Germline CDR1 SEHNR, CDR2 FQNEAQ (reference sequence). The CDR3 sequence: CASSPRQGRGETQYF. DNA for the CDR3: TGTGCCAGCAGCCCCCGACAGGGGAGGGGAGAGACCCAGTACTTC.

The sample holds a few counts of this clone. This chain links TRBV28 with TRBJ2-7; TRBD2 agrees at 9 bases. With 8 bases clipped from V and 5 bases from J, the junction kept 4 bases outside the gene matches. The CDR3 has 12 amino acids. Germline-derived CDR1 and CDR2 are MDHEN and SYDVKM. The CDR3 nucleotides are TGTGCCAGCTTGGGACTAGCAGACGAGCAGTACTTC. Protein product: CASLGLADEQYF. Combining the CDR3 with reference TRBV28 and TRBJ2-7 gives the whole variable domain DVKVTQSSRYLVKRTGEKVFLECVQDMDHENMFWYRQDPGLGLRLIYFSYDVKMKEKGDIPEGYSVSREKKERFSLILESASTNQTSMYLCASLGLADEQYFGPGTRLTVT.

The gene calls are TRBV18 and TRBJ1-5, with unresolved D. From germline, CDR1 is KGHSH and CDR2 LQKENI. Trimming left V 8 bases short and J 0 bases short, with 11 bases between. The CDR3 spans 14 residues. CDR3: CASATTHSNQPQHF. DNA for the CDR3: TGTGCCAGCGCGACCACCCATAGCAATCAGCCCCAGCATTTT.

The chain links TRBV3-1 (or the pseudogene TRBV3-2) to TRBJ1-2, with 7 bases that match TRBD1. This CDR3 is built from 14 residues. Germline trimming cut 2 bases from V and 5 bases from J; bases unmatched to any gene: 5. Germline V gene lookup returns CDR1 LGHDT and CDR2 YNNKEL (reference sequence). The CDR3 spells CASSQNRGGYGYTF. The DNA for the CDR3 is TGTGCCAGCAGCCAAAACAGGGGCGGTTATGGCTACACCTTC.

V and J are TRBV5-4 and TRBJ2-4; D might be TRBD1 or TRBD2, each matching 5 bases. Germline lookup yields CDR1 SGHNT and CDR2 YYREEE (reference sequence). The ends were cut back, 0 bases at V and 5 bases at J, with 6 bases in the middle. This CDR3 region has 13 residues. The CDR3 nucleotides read TGTGCCAGCAGCTTGGGGGACGAAAACATTCAGTACTTC. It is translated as CASSLGDENIQYF.

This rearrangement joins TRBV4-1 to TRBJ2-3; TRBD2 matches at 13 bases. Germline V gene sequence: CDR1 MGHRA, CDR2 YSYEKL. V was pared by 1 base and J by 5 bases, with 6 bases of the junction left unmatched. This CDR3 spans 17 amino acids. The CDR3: CASSQGTGTSGVDTQYF. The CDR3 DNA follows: TGCGCCAGCAGCCAAGGAACCGGGACTAGCGGGGTAGATACGCAGTATTTT.

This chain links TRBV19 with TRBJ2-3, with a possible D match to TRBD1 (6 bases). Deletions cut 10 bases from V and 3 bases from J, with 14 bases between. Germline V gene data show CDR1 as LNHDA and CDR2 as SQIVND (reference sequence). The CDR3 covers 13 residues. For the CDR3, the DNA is TGTGCCACTACCCACAGGGCAACAGATACGCAGTATTTT. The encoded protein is CATTHRATDTQYF. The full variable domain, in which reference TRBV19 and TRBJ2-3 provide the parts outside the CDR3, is DGGITQSPKYLFRKEGQNVTLSCEQNLNHDAMYWYRQDPGQGLRLIYYSQIVNDFQKGDIAEGYSVSREKKESFPLTVTSAQKNPTAFYLCATTHRATDTQYFGPGTRLTVL.

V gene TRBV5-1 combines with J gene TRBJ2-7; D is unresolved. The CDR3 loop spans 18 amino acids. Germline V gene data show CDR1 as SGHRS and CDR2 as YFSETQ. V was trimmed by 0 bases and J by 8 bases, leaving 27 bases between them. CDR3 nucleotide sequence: TGCGCCAGCAGCTTGGTGACTCTTATAGGAAAAGCTGTGGAACAGCAGTACTTC. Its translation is CASSLVTLIGKAVEQQYF.

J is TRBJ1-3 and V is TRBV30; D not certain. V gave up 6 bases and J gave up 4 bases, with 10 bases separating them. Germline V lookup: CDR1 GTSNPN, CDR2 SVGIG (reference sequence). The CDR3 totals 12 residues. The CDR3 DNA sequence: TGTGCCTGCGTAGGTTTGGGAAACACCATATATTTT. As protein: CACVGLGNTIYF.

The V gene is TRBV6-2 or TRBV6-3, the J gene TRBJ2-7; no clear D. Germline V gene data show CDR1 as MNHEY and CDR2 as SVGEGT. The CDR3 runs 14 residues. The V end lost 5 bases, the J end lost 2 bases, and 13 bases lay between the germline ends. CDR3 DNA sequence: TGTGCCAGCAGTACCCCCCCATTTACCTACGAGCAGTACTTC. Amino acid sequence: CASSTPPFTYEQYF.

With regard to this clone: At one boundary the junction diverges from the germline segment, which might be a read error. As DNA, the CDR3 is TGCGCCAGCAGCCAAACGAGGACTAGCGGGAAGATCTTC. Protein product: CASSQTRTSGKIF. V is TRBV4-3 and J is TRBJ2-1; 12 nucleotides match TRBD2. The CDR3 has 13 amino acids. Germline V gene sequence: CDR1 LGHNA, CDR2 YSLEER.

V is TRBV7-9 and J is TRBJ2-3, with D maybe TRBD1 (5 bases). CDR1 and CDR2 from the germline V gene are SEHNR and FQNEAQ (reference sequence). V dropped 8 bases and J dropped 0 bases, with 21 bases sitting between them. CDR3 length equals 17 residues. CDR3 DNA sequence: TGTGCCAGCGGAACAGGTCTTAGTTACGGAAGCACAGATACGCAGTATTTT. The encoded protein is CASGTGLSYGSTDTQYF.

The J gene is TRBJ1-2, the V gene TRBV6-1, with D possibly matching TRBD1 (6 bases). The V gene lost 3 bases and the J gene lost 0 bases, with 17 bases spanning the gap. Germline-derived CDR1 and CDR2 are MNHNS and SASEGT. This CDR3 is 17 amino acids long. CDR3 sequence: CASSDGGLGQPNYGYTF. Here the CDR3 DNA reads TGTGCCAGCAGTGATGGGGGCCTGGGACAACCTAACTATGGCTACACCTTC.

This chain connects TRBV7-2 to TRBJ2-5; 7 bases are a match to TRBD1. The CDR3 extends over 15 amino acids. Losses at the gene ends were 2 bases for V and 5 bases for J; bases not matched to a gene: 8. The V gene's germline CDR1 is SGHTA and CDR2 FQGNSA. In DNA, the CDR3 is TGTGCCAGCAGCTTAAACCCAGGGGGTGATGAGACCCAGTACTTC. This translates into CASSLNPGGDETQYF.

The CDR3 protein is CASSRPGSRNEQFF. Here the CDR3 DNA reads TGTGCCAGCAGCCGACCGGGTAGTCGCAATGAGCAGTTCTTC. The genes are TRBV6-5 and TRBJ2-1; D is undetermined. The V end lost 6 bases, the J end lost 6 bases, and 15 bases lay between the germline ends. In germline, CDR1 is MNHEY, CDR2 SVGAGI. The CDR3 consists of 14 residues.

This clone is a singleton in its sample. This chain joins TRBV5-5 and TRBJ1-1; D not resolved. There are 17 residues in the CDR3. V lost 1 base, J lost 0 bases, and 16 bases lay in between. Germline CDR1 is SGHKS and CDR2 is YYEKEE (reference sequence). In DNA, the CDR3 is TGTGCCAGCAGCTTGTCGGGGATAGATTTCATGAACACTGAAGCTTTCTTT. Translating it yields CASSLSGIDFMNTEAFF.

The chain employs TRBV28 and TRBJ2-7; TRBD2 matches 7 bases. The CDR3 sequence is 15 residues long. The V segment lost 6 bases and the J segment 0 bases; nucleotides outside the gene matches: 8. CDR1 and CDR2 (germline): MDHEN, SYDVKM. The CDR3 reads CASRGGDSSSYEQYF. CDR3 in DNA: TGTGCCAGCAGGGGAGGGGACTCCAGCTCCTACGAGCAGTACTTC.

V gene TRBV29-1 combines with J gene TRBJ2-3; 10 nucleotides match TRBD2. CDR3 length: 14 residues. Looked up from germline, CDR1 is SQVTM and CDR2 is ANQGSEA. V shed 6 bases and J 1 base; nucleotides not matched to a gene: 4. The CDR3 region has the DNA TGCAGCGTCGGCACTAGCGGGGGCACAGATACGCAGTATTTT. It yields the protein CSVGTSGGTDTQYF.

The CDR3, as DNA: TGCAGTGCCGTTAAACAAGAGACCCAGTACTTC. Translated, it gives CSAVKQETQYF. This chain connects TRBV20-1 to TRBJ2-5; D uncertain. Germline V CDR1 and CDR2: DFQATT, SNEGSKA (reference sequence). V dropped 6 bases and J dropped 2 bases, with 7 bases sitting between them. The CDR3 extends over 11 amino acids.

CDR3 DNA sequence: TGTGCCAGCAGCCTTGACGGACAGGGGGAGCTGTTTTTT. Its translation: CASSLDGQGELFF. The genes are TRBV5-4 and TRBJ2-2, with TRBD1 as a possible D gene (6 bases). CDR3 length equals 13 residues. The ends were cut back, 4 bases at V and 8 bases at J, with 12 bases in the middle. Germline CDR1 and CDR2: SGHNT and YYREEE (reference sequence).

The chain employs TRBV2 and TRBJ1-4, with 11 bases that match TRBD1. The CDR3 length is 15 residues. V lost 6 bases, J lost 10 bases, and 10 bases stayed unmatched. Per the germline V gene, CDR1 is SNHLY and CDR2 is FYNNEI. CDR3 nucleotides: TGTGCCAGCAGACGCGGACAGGGGGCACAGGGAAAACTGTTTTTT. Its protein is CASRRGQGAQGKLFF. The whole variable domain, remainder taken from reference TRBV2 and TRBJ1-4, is EPEVTQTPSHQVTQMGQEVILRCVPISNHLYFYWYRQILGQKVEFLVSFYNNEISEKSEIFDDQFSVERPDGSNFTLKIRSTKLEDSAMYFCASRRGQGAQGKLFFGSGTQLSVL.

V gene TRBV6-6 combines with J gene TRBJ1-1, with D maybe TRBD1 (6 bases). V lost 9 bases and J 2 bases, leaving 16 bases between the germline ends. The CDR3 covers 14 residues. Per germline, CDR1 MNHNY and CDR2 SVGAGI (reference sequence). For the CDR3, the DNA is TGTGCCAGTGAGACAGGACGGGATAACACTGAAGCTTTCTTT. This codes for CASETGRDNTEAFF.

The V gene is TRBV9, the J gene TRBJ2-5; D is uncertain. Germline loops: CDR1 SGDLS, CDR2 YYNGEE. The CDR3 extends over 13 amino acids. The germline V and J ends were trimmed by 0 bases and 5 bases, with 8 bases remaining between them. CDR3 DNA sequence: TGTGCCAGCAGCGTAGGCTATTTTGAGACCCAGTACTTC. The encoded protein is CASSVGYFETQYF.

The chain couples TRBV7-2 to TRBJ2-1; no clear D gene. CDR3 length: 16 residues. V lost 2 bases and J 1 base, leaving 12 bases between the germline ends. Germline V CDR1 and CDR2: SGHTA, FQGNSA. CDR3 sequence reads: CASSLLGDLSYNEQFF. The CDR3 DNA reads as TGTGCCAGCAGCTTATTAGGTGATCTTTCCTACAATGAGCAGTTCTTC.